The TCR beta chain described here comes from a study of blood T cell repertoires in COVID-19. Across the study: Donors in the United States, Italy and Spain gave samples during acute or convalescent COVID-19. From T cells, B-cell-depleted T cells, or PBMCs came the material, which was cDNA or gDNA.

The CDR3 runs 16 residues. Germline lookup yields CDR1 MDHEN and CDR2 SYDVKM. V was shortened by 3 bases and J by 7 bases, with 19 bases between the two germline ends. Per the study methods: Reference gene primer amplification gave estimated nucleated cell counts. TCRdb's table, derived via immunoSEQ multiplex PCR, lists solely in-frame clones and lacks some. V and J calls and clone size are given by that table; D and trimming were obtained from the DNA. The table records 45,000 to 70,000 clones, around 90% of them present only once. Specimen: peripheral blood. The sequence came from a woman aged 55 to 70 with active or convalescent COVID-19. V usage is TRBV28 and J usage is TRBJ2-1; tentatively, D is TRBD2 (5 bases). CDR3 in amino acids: CASSFESAGPRNEQFF. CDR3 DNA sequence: TGTGCCAGCAGTTTTGAAAGTGCGGGTCCTCGGAATGAGCAGTTCTTC.